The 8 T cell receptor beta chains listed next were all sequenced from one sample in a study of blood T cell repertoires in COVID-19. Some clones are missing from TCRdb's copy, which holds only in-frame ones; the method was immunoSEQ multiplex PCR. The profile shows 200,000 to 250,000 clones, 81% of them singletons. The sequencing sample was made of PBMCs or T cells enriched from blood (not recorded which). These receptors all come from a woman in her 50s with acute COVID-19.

CDR3 DNA sequence: TGTGCCAGCTCACTCTCCCCCGGGACAGGGCTATCCTACGAGCAGTACTTC. Translated, it gives CASSLSPGTGLSYEQYF. This chain connects TRBV18 to TRBJ2-7; 9 bases are shared with TRBD1. The length of the CDR3 is 17 residues. Trimming at V came to 4 bases and at J to 1 base, leaving 11 bases not matched to a gene. Germline V gives CDR1 KGHSH, CDR2 LQKENI. The full variable domain, in which reference TRBV18 and TRBJ2-7 provide the parts outside the CDR3, is NAGVMQNPRHLVRRRGQEARLRCSPMKGHSHVYWYRQLPEEGLKFMVYLQKENIIDESGMPKERFSAEFPKEGPSILRIQQVVRGDSAAYFCASSLSPGTGLSYEQYFGPGTRLTVT.

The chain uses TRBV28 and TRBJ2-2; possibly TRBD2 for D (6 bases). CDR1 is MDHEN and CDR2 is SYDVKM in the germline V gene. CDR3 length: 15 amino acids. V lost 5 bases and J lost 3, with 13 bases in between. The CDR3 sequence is CASSETGLYTGELFF. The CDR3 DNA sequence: TGTGCCAGCAGTGAAACGGGACTCTACACCGGGGAGCTGTTTTTT.

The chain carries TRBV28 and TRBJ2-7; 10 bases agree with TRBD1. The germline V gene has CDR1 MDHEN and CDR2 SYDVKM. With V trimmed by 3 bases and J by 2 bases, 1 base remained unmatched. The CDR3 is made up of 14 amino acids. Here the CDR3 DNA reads TGTGCCAGCAGTTTCGGGACAGGGGCCTACGAGCAGTACTTC. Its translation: CASSFGTGAYEQYF.

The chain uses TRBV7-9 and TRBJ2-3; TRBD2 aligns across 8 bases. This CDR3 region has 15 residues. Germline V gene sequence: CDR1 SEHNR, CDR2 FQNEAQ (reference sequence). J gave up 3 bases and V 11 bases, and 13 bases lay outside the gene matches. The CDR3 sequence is CASATQAGVTDTQYF. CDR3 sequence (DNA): TGTGCCTCCGCGACGCAAGCGGGAGTGACAGATACGCAGTATTTT.

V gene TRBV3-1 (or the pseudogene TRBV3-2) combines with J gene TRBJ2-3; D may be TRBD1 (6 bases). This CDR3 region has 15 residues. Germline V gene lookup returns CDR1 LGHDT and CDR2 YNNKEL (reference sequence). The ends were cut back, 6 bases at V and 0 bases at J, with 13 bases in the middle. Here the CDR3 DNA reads TGTGCCAGCAGTACGTGGGGGCCCAGCACAGATACGCAGTATTTT. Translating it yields CASSTWGPSTDTQYF.

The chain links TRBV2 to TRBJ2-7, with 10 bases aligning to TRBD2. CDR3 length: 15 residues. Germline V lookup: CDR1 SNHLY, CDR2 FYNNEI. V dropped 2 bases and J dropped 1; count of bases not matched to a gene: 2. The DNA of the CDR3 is TGTGCCAGCAGTGAAAGGGGACTAGCGTCCTACGAGCAGTACTTC. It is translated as CASSERGLASYEQYF.

CDR3 nucleotides: TGTGCCAGCACTTCCACCGGGACACCCTACAATGAGCAGTTCTTC. This sequence encodes CASTSTGTPYNEQFF. The rearrangement joins TRBV27 to TRBJ2-1; a weak D match, TRBD1 (6 bases). V was cut by 7 bases and J by 2 bases, with 15 bases left in between. The CDR3 runs 15 residues. From germline, CDR1 is MNHEY and CDR2 SMNVEV (reference sequence).

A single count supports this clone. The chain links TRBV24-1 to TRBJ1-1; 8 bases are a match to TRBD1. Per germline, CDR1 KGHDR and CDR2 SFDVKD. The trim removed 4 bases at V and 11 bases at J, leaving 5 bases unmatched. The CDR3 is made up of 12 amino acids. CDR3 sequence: CATSETGEGAFF. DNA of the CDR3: TGTGCCACCAGTGAGACAGGGGAAGGGGCTTTCTTT.